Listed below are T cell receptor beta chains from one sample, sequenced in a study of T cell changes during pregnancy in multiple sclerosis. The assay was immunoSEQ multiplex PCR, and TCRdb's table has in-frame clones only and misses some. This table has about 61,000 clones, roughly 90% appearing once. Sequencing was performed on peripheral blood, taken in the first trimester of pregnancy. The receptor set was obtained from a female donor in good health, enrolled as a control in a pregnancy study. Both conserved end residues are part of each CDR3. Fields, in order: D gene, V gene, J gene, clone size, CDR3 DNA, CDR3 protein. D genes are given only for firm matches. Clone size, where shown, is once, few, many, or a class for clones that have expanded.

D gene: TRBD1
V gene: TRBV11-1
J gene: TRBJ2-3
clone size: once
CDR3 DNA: TGTGCCAGCAGCTTAAAGGGACAGGGGATCGTAAATACGCAGTATTTT
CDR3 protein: CASSLKGQGIVNTQYF

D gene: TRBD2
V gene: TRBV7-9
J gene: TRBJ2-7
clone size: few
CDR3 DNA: TGTGCCAGCAGCCCCCCGATAGCGGGAGTGGACGAGCAGTACTTC
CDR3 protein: CASSPPIAGVDEQYF

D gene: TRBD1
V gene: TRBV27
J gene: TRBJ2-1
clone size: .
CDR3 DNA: TGTGCCAGCACTTCCTCTGACAGGGGCCGAGATGAGCAGTTCTTC
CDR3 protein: CASTSSDRGRDEQFF

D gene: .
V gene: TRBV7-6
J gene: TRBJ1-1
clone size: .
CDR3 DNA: TGTGCCAGCAGCTTTAACCCGGGAGCGAACACTGAAGCTTTCTTT
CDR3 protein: CASSFNPGANTEAFF

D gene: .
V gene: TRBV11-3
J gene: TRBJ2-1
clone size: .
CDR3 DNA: TGTGCCAGCAGCTTAGAGTGGGTGGAAGAGGGTGATGAGCAGTTCTTC
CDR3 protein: CASSLEWVEEGDEQFF

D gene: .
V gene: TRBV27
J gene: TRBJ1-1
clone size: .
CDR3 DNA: TGTGCCAGCAGTTTACCGGGGTTTGAAGCTTTCTTT
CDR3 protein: CASSLPGFEAFF

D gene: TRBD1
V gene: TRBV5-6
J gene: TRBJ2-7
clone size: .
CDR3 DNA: TGTGCCAGCAGCTCCCGACAGGGAAGAGCCTACGAGCAGTACTTC
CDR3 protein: CASSSRQGRAYEQYF

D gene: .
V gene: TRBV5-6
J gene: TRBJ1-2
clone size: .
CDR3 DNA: TGTGCCAGCAGCTTCACAAACTATGGCTACACCTTC
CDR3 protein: CASSFTNYGYTF

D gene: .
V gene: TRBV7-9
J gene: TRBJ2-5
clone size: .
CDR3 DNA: TGTGCCAGCAGCTTAGGTGGGCTAGAGACCCAGTACTTC
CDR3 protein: CASSLGGLETQYF

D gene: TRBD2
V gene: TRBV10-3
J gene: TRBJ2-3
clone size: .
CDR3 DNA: TGTGCCATCAGGAAGACTAGCGGGGGGAAAGATACGCAGTATTTT
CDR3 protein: CAIRKTSGGKDTQYF

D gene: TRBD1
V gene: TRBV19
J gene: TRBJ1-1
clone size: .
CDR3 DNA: TGTGCCAGTAGTATAGAGACGGGACAGCTTTTTGGTGGGATGAACACTGAAGCTTTCTTT
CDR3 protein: CASSIETGQLFGGMNTEAFF

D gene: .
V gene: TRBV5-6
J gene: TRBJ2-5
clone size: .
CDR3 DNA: TGTGCCAGCAGCTTGTTAGGTACAGCTCAAGAGACCCAGTACTTC
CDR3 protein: CASSLLGTAQETQYF

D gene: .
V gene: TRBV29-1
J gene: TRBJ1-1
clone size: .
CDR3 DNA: TGCAGCGTTGGACAGCCGAACACTGAAGCTTTCTTT
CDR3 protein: CSVGQPNTEAFF

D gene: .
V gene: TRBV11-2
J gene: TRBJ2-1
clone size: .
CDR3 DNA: TGTGCCAGCAGCTTACCCCCTTTGACTAGTAATGAGCAGTTCTTC
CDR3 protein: CASSLPPLTSNEQFF